This section outlines one T cell receptor beta chain sequence together with its context. The sample comes from a study of blood T cell repertoires in COVID-19. Clones were sequenced by immunoSEQ multiplex PCR, and TCRdb holds only the in-frame ones, with some missing. Of around 130,000 clones listed, roughly 90% are singletons. The CDR3 runs 15 residues. Per the germline V gene, CDR1 is SGHTA and CDR2 is FQGTGA. V was clipped by 5 bases and J by 5 bases; unmatched bases: 6. The chain combines TRBV7-3 with TRBJ2-1; 10 bases match TRBD2. The sequencing sample was made of PBMCs or T cells enriched from blood (not recorded which). This sequence originates from a woman aged 50 to 65 who had recovered from COVID-19. Written as DNA, the CDR3 is TGTGCCAGCAGCGCGCTAGCGGGGGTAAACAATGAGCAGTTCTTC. Its translation is CASSALAGVNNEQFF.